Sequencing of this TCR beta chain was carried out in a study of T cell responses to AZD1222 COVID-19 vaccine. Looking at the study overall: The study pooled second doses at about 4 or about 12 weeks.

The ends were cut back, 0 bases at V and 5 bases at J, with 11 bases in the middle. This CDR3 is built from 14 residues. The germline V gene encodes CDR1 LNHNV and CDR2 YYDKDF (reference sequence). Concerning this clone: The target antigen is unknown.

The table came from immunoSEQ multiplex PCR; TCRdb's copy has only in-frame clones and leaves some out. The top ten hold approximately 1.1% of the sample, which has some 120,000 clones, around 92% seen once. Study-level points and caveats: A mostly white British donor set with more females was recruited, and clonal diversity was possibly underestimated. Regions left unmutated in variants are reportedly the target of nearly half of spike-specific TCRs. After two AZD1222 doses, spike-specific TCR breadth and depth rose versus day 0.

The input for sequencing was peripheral blood, taken on day 0 of AZD1222 vaccination. The TCR originated in an adult in good health. The chain has TRBV15 and TRBJ2-7, with D perhaps matching TRBD1 or TRBD2 (7 bases each). The CDR3 spells CATSREQGRDEQYF. CDR3 bases: TGTGCCACCAGCAGAGAACAGGGGAGGGACGAGCAGTACTTC.